This T cell receptor (beta chain) comes out of a study of blood T cell repertoires in COVID-19 (dated by TCRdb to about 2020). For the wider study: Collaborator samples came from the United States, Italy and Spain and covered acute and convalescent phases of COVID-19. The repertoires were made available in a free public database intended to serve as a resource for research on the immune response to SARS-CoV-2. Samples were obtained from the ongoing ImmuneRACE study (first 160 participants) and from 1,254 subjects provided by 6 global collaborators. The sample metadata nearly always contained a de-identified subject ID, COVID-19 status, age in years and sex. Deeply sampled blood TCRbeta repertoires from subjects exposed to, actively infected with, or recovered from COVID-19 were included in the dataset. The material from the prospective study consisted of cDNA or gDNA derived from T cells, B-cell-depleted T cells, or PBMCs. Where available, HLA class I and class II types were taken from metadata supplied by the sample provider and were not determined by assay-based typing. Summary of the overall study and its limitations: Clinical and demographic metadata were provided uncurated, with the amount varying by source and participant.

Each collaborating institution followed its own protocols to collect whole blood in K2EDTA tubes. For TCRbeta analysis, collaborator samples were shipped as frozen whole blood, as isolated PBMCs, or as DNA extracted from either sample type. About this clone: The antigen it recognizes is unknown. Base qualities are not recorded, but no much larger clone differs from it by a single base.

The CDR3 contains 17 residues, cysteine and phenylalanine counted. Only the CDR3 DNA is retained, 51 bases long and in frame from the first base. The germline V gene gives CDR1 as MNHNS and CDR2 as SASEGT. After removal of 2 bases from V and 10 bases from J, the junction retains 13 bases not matched to a gene. TCRbeta CDR3 regions were amplified from genomic DNA by means of the immunoSEQ Assay, a bias-controlled multiplex PCR. Per the source publication's procedure: The number of nucleated cells in each sample was estimated from the amplification of reference gene primers within the assay. To quantify the absolute abundance of each unique TCRbeta CDR3 rearrangement, sequence reads were collapsed and filtered. For each sample, productive Simpson clonality was calculated by taking the square root of Simpson's diversity index across productive rearrangements. This is the immuneACCESS table as TCRdb keeps it, with only in-frame sequences that have V and J called. A part of the clones is gone; compared with another copy, unresolved V genes explain less than half, and the rest is unexplained. The V and J calls and clone size come from that table; D and trimming were worked out from the DNA. The sample data list fewer than 300,000 clones, and around 81% of these were observed just once. The top ten clonotypes cover under 3% of the sample.

The sequence came from a woman aged 60-75 years with active or convalescent COVID-19. The sequence is built from TRBV6-1 and TRBJ2-4; 11 bases in between match TRBD2. Sequencing was done on a sample of peripheral blood. The sequenced DNA is TGTGCCAGCAGTGAACCGGCTAGCGGGGGGACCGGGCGGATTCAGTACTTC. Its product reads: CASSEPASGGTGRIQYF.